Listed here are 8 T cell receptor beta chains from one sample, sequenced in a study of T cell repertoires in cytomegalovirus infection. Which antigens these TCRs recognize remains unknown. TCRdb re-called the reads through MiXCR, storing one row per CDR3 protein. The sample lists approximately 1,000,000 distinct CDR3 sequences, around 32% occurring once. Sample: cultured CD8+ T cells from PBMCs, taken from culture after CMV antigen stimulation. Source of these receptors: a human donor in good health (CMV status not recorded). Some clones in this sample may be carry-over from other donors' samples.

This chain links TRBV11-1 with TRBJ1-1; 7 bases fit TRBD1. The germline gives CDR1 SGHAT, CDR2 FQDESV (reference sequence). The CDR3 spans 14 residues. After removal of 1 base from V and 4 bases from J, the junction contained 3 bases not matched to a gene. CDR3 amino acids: CASSLVTGFTEAFF. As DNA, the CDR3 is TGTGCCAGCAGCTTAGTGACAGGGTTCACTGAAGCTTTCTTT. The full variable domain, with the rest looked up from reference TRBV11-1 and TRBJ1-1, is EAEVAQSPRYKITEKSQAVAFWCDPISGHATLYWYRQILGQGPELLVQFQDESVVDDSQLPKDRFSAERLKGVDSTLKIQPAELGDSAMYLCASSLVTGFTEAFFGQGTRLTVV.

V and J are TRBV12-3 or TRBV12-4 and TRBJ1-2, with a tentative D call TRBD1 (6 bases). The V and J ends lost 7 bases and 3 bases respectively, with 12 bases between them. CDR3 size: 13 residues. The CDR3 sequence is CASTPPGDYGYTF. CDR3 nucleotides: TGTGCCAGCACCCCGCCAGGGGACTATGGCTACACCTTC.

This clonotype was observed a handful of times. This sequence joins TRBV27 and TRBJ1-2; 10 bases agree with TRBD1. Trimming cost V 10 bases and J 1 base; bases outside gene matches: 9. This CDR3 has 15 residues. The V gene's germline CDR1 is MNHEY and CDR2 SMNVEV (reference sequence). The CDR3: CATLGQGDYNYGYTF. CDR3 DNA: TGTGCCACCCTCGGACAGGGGGATTATAACTATGGCTACACCTTC.

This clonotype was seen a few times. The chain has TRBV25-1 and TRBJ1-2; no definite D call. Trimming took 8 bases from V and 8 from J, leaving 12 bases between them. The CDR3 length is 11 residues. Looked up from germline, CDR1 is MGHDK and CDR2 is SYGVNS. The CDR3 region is CASQERGGYTF. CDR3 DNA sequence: TGTGCCAGCCAAGAACGGGGAGGCTACACCTTC.

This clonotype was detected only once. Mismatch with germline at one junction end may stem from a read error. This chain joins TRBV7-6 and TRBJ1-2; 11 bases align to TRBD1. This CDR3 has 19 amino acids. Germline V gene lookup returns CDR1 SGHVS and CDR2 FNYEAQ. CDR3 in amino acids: CASSPYRTGQGDLSVGYNF. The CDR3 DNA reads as TGTGCCAGCAGTCCCTACCGGACGGGACAGGGGGACCTCTCGGTTGGCTACAACTTC.

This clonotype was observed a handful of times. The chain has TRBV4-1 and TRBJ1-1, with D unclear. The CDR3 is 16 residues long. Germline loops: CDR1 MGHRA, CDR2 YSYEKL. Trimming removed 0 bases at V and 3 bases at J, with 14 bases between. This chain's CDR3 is CASSQDRVRADTEAFF. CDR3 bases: TGCGCCAGCAGCCAAGATCGTGTTCGGGCGGACACTGAAGCTTTCTTT.

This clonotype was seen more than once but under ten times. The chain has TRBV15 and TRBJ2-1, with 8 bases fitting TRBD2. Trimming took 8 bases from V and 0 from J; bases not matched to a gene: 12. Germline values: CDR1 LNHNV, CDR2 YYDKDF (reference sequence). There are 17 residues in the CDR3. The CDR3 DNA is TGTGCCACCGCGGGACTAGGATGGAGGAGCTCCTACAATGAGCAGTTCTTC. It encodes CATAGLGWRSSYNEQFF.

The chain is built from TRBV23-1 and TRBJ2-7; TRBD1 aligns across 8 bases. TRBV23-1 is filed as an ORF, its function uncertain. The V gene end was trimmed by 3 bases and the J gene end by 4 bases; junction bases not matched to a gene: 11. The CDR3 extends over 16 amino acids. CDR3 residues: CASSHTDREREYEQYV. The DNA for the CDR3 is TGCGCCAGCAGTCACACGGACAGGGAAAGGGAATACGAGCAGTACGTC.